The 19 T cell receptor beta chains in this list originate from one sample, sequenced in a study of T cells in localized non-small cell lung cancer. TCRdb's copy holds only in-frame clones and misses some; the assay was immunoSEQ multiplex PCR. The sample yields approximately 15,000 clones, around 85% seen once. The specimen comprised peripheral blood, sampled before any cancer treatment. The receptors stem from an older female donor with stage I squamous cell lung carcinoma.

The chain carries TRBV30 and TRBJ2-2; 9 bases match TRBD1. The V gene's germline CDR1 is GTSNPN and CDR2 SVGIG (reference sequence). V shed 7 bases and J 3 bases; nucleotides not matched to a gene: 6. This CDR3 contains 14 residues. The CDR3 loop is CASQGAFDTGELFF. The CDR3 coding sequence is TGTGCCTCACAGGGGGCTTTTGACACCGGGGAGCTGTTTTTT. The whole variable domain, remainder taken from reference TRBV30 and TRBJ2-2, is SQTIHQWPATLVQPVGSPLSLECTVEGTSNPNLYWYRQAAGRGLQLLFYSVGIGQISSEVPQNLSASRPQDRQFILSSKKLLLSDSGFYLCASQGAFDTGELFFGEGSRLTVL.

The chain links TRBV7-9 to TRBJ2-3, with D maybe TRBD1 (6 bases). From germline, CDR1 is SEHNR and CDR2 FQNEAQ (reference sequence). Trimming cost V 5 bases and J 2 bases, with 11 bases left between them. The CDR3 has 14 residues. This CDR3 reads CASSADSHTDTQYF. CDR3 DNA sequence: TGTGCCAGCAGCGCGGACAGCCACACAGATACGCAGTATTTT.

This clone was observed once. The chain has TRBV7-8 and TRBJ2-2; 9 bases match TRBD2. CDR1 is SGHVS, CDR2 FQNEAQ, per germline. The V and J ends lost 1 base and 7 bases, in that order; junction bases with no gene match: 4. This CDR3 region has 15 residues. The CDR3 coding sequence is TGTGCCAGCAGCTTAGGGCTAGCGGGACACGGGGAGCTGTTTTTT. Translation: CASSLGLAGHGELFF.

Only a few counts were recorded for this clone. This chain joins TRBV5-6 and TRBJ2-3; TRBD2 aligns across 8 bases. This CDR3 is built from 15 residues. The germline V gene has CDR1 SGHDT and CDR2 YYEEEE. V was clipped by 0 bases and J by 3 bases; unmatched bases: 3. DNA for the CDR3: TGTGCCAGCAGCTTGGTGAGCGGGAGAACAGATACGCAGTATTTT. Protein: CASSLVSGRTDTQYF.

Only a few counts were recorded for this clone. Other DNA sequences of this sample code for an identical CDR3. The CDR3: CARGRGATYGYTF. CDR3 nucleotides: TGTGCCAGGGGGCGGGGGGCGACCTATGGCTACACCTTC. J is TRBJ1-2 and V is TRBV2; D might be TRBD1 (6 bases). V dropped 9 bases and J dropped 4 bases, with 15 bases sitting between them. Germline CDR1 reads SNHLY; CDR2 reads FYNNEI. The CDR3 sequence is 13 residues long.

This rearrangement joins TRBV6-5 to TRBJ2-2; the D gene could be TRBD1 or TRBD2 (6 bases each). The germline gives CDR1 MNHEY, CDR2 SVGAGI. This CDR3 has 14 amino acids. Trimming removed 6 bases from V and 5 bases from J, with 13 bases in between. The DNA for the CDR3 is TGTGCCAGCAGGGGGGGCGGAAGGACCGGGGAGCTGTTTTTT. Amino acid sequence: CASRGGGRTGELFF.

Comments on this clone: This same CDR3 is encoded by further DNA sequences in the sample. This rearrangement joins TRBV7-8 to TRBJ2-1; D is uncertain. Trimming took 7 bases from V and 6 from J, leaving 10 bases between them. CDR3 length: 12 residues. Germline CDR1 and CDR2: SGHVS and FQNEAQ. The CDR3 here is CASTLGRNEQFF. The CDR3 coding sequence is TGTGCCAGCACCCTGGGTCGCAATGAGCAGTTCTTC.

The J gene is TRBJ2-1, the V gene TRBV6-4; no clear D gene. V lost 0 bases, J lost 11 bases, and 14 bases lay in between. The CDR3 sequence is 14 residues long. The germline V gene has CDR1 MRHNA and CDR2 SNTAGT. CDR3 in amino acids: CASSDSETPGQQFF. The DNA for the CDR3 is TGTGCCAGCAGTGACTCAGAGACCCCCGGGCAGCAGTTCTTC.

V and J are TRBV6-5 and TRBJ1-6; D might be TRBD1 (6 bases). V lost 0 bases to trimming and J lost 4 bases, with 10 bases between them. CDR3 length equals 16 residues. CDR1 is MNHEY, CDR2 SVGAGI, per germline. CDR3 amino acids: CASSYSGGFYNSPLHF. CDR3 coding DNA: TGTGCCAGCAGTTACTCGGGGGGCTTTTATAATTCACCCCTCCACTTT.

The V and J genes are TRBV5-5 and TRBJ2-2, with D unresolved. The CDR3 sequence is 16 residues long. V shed 3 bases and J shed 1 base, with 13 bases lying between them. Germline assignment: CDR1 SGHKS and CDR2 YYEKEE (reference sequence). This CDR3 reads CASSYPRHLNTGELFF. CDR3 DNA: TGTGCCAGCAGCTATCCTCGGCACTTGAACACCGGGGAGCTGTTTTTT.

This clone turned up a few times. The gene calls are TRBV28 and TRBJ1-5, with D maybe TRBD1 (6 bases). Looked up from germline, CDR1 is MDHEN and CDR2 is SYDVKM. The CDR3 has 15 amino acids. Trimming left V 3 bases short and J 5 bases short, with 14 bases between. In DNA form, the CDR3 reads TGTGCCAGCAGTTTTGTTCGGGACAACTATCAGCCCCAGCATTTT. This sequence encodes CASSFVRDNYQPQHF.

The chain recombines TRBV7-6 with TRBJ2-7; possibly TRBD1 for D (6 bases). Germline lookup yields CDR1 SGHVS and CDR2 FNYEAQ. This CDR3 has 17 amino acids. V was trimmed by 5 bases and J by 3 bases, leaving 23 bases between them. The CDR3: CASSLSFARGRGYEQYF. CDR3 nucleotide sequence: TGTGCCAGCAGCCTAAGTTTCGCTCGTGGCAGGGGCTACGAGCAGTACTTC.

This chain joins TRBV30 and TRBJ1-2, with D uncertain. Trimming stripped 0 bases from V and 7 bases from J, with 12 bases between. This CDR3 is built from 13 residues. Germline V gives CDR1 GTSNPN, CDR2 SVGIG (reference sequence). The CDR3: CAWSVSEQSGYTF. The CDR3 coding sequence is TGTGCCTGGAGTGTATCGGAACAGAGTGGCTACACCTTC. Drawing the rest from reference TRBV30 and TRBJ1-2, the complete variable domain is SQTIHQWPATLVQPVGSPLSLECTVEGTSNPNLYWYRQAAGRGLQLLFYSVGIGQISSEVPQNLSASRPQDRQFILSSKKLLLSDSGFYLCAWSVSEQSGYTFGSGTRLTVV.

This chain connects TRBV27 to TRBJ2-7; D perhaps matches TRBD1 (6 bases). The CDR3 has 14 residues. Trimming took off 5 bases at V and 3 bases at J, with 14 bases between the two ends. Germline V gene sequence: CDR1 MNHEY, CDR2 SMNVEV (reference sequence). CDR3 DNA sequence: TGTGCCAGCAGTCCAACAGGGTTCGACTACGAGCAGTACTTC. It codes for CASSPTGFDYEQYF.

This chain joins TRBV7-9 and TRBJ2-1, with 7 bases that match TRBD1. J gave up 13 bases and V 7 bases, and 10 bases lay outside the gene matches. CDR1 is SEHNR and CDR2 is FQNEAQ in the germline V gene (reference sequence). This CDR3 spans 12 amino acids. The chain's CDR3 is CASTLTGAIQFF. In DNA, the CDR3 is TGTGCCAGCACCCTCACAGGGGCGATACAGTTCTTC.

This clone was observed a handful of times. The rearrangement links TRBV4-1 to TRBJ2-7, with D perhaps assigned TRBD1 or TRBD2 (5 bases each). Germline V CDR1 and CDR2: MGHRA, YSYEKL. Trimming took 0 bases from V and 2 from J, leaving 20 bases between them. The CDR3 spans 18 residues. CDR3 DNA: TGCGCCAGCAGCCAAGATTACGGTCGGGGCAGGGAGACCTACGAGCAGTACTTC. Protein: CASSQDYGRGRETYEQYF.

This CDR3 reads CASTRDSYSPLHF. CDR3 DNA: TGCGCCAGCACCCGGGACAGTTATTCACCCCTCCACTTT. The genes are TRBV10-2 and TRBJ1-6; 7 nucleotides agree with TRBD1. The CDR3 is made up of 13 amino acids. CDR1 and CDR2 from the germline V gene are WSHSY and SAAADI. V shed 7 bases and J 8 bases; nucleotides not matched to a gene: 5.

The chain couples TRBV5-1 to TRBJ1-1; TRBD1 aligns across 10 bases. Germline CDR1 and CDR2: SGHRS and YFSETQ. This CDR3 has 14 amino acids. V was pared by 0 bases and J by 4 bases, with 0 bases of the junction left unmatched. CDR3 sequence: CASSLGTGGTEAFF. The CDR3, as DNA: TGCGCCAGCAGCTTGGGGACAGGGGGCACTGAAGCTTTCTTT.

This clone was detected only once. J is TRBJ1-1 and V is TRBV11-2; possible D gene TRBD1, 6 bases. This CDR3 is built from 14 residues. Germline V gene data show CDR1 as SGHAT and CDR2 as FQNNGV. Trimming stripped 5 bases from V and 1 base from J, with 11 bases between. The chain's CDR3 is CASSMYRANTEAFF. CDR3 bases: TGTGCCAGCAGCATGTACAGGGCGAACACTGAAGCTTTCTTT.